This T cell receptor (beta chain) stems from a study of cytomegalovirus exposure and HLA in healthy donors. General study points: In a later analysis, V- and J-gene trimming of beta chains associated with a DCLRE1C missense variant, replicated independently. Associated with cytomegalovirus, according to the listing, were 150 to 200 TCR beta chains.

Of note for this clone: As yet, its antigen is unknown.

Amplification used 60 Vbeta primers and 13 Jbeta primers. The repertoire was sequenced with immunoSEQ multiplex PCR; TCRdb's copy has only in-frame clones and lacks some. This sample has more than 85,000 clones, with around 88% found just once. Trimming took off 8 bases at V and 6 bases at J, with 14 bases between the two ends. CDR3 length: 11 amino acids. Germline V lookup: CDR1 SQVTM, CDR2 ANQGSEA. This sequence joins TRBV29-1 and TRBJ2-7; TRBD2 is a possible D gene (6 bases). What was sequenced was PBMCs. The receptor comes from a man in his forties in good health and CMV-seronegative. In nucleotides, the CDR3 is TGCAGCTTTGGAGGTAGCGGCGAGCAGTACTTC. Encoded protein: CSFGGSGEQYF.